These T cell receptor beta chains were read from a single sample in a study of T cells in Graves' hyperthyroidism and ophthalmopathy. MiXCR, applied by TCRdb to the multiplex PCR reads, yields one record per CDR3 protein. Of more than 550,000 distinct CDR3 sequences in the sample, 15% to 20% are singletons; the top ten hold about 14%. The sequenced sample consisted of blood. These receptors all stem from a man aged 45-65 years with Graves' hyperthyroidism. Both conserved end residues are part of each CDR3.

j_call v_call cdr3_aa
TRBJ2-3 TRBV28 CASSLLTGTSGTDTQYF
TRBJ1-5 TRBV2 CASSEAAGSWQPQHF
TRBJ2-7 TRBV5-1 CASSPSGTARYEQYF
TRBJ2-7 TRBV6-2/TRBV6-3 CASSRTGTTYEQYF
TRBJ2-1 TRBV29-1 CSVESGRAISNEQFF
TRBJ2-5 TRBV6-2/TRBV6-3 CASSYYNPGEETQYF
TRBJ1-3 TRBV7-8 CASSLLAAGNPGNTIYF
TRBJ1-5 TRBV19 CASSIEARRNQPQHF
TRBJ2-1 TRBV20-1 CSAREGATGGSANEQFF
TRBJ2-1 TRBV7-9 CASSVGTFNEQFF
TRBJ2-3 TRBV7-9 CASSAPAASTDTQYF
TRBJ2-1 TRBV20-1 CSAREVSSGGLWDEQFF
TRBJ2-1 TRBV28 CASSPSGGLPWNEQFF
TRBJ2-1 TRBV5-6 CASSLAGSGAYNEQFF
TRBJ2-3 TRBV20-1 CSARDHSITTDTQYF
TRBJ2-7 TRBV20-1 CSPTGTNLYEQYF
TRBJ2-5 TRBV12-3/TRBV12-4 CAGSLTGTQYF
TRBJ1-4 TRBV30 CAWSVLRMGEKLFF
TRBJ2-1 TRBV2 CASSIGWNEQFF
TRBJ2-1 TRBV12-3/TRBV12-4 CASSRISGRVNNEQFF
TRBJ1-2 TRBV7-9 CASSPMWGAVGYTF
TRBJ2-5 TRBV28 CASSQDRVDQETQYF
TRBJ1-5 TRBV4-1 CASSQEAIGQPQHF
TRBJ2-1 TRBV7-2 CASSPWLAGVQGNEQFF
TRBJ1-1 TRBV7-6 CASSQRTGATNTEAFF
TRBJ2-7 TRBV9 CASSGMNYEQYF
TRBJ2-7 TRBV20-1 CSAQPGGDLDEQYF
TRBJ1-5 TRBV28 CASRAGTPSNQPQHF
TRBJ1-4 TRBV7-9 CASSFNRVNEKLFF
TRBJ2-5 TRBV9 CASSVGSGFGETQYF
TRBJ1-2 TRBV30 CAWSVGGVYGYTF
TRBJ2-7 TRBV5-1 CASSFNRGLTYEQYF
TRBJ2-7 TRBV27 CASSPGRELYEQYF
TRBJ2-7 TRBV20-1 CSALREFGYEQYF
TRBJ1-1 TRBV5-1 CASSLVPASSELNTEAFF
TRBJ2-3 TRBV2 CASSEGATSTDTQYF
TRBJ2-7 TRBV19 CASSMTGMMDEQYF
TRBJ2-3 TRBV10-3 CATRDSPSDTQYF
TRBJ2-7 TRBV25-1 CASSPIGQGSYEQYF
TRBJ1-4 TRBV7-8 CASSLLGLPNEKLFF
TRBJ2-1 TRBV9 CASTMGPPGRYNEQFF
TRBJ1-1 TRBV4-1 CASSHRTGNTEAFF
TRBJ1-1 TRBV20-1 CSARVAGETVEAFF
TRBJ2-5 TRBV19 CASFPGQGEETQYF
TRBJ2-3 TRBV5-1 CASSPGLVTDTQYF
TRBJ2-7 TRBV5-4 CASSADRVYEQYF
TRBJ1-1 TRBV2 CASSPPGGMNTEAFF
TRBJ2-5 TRBV4-3 CASSQDLGGETQYF